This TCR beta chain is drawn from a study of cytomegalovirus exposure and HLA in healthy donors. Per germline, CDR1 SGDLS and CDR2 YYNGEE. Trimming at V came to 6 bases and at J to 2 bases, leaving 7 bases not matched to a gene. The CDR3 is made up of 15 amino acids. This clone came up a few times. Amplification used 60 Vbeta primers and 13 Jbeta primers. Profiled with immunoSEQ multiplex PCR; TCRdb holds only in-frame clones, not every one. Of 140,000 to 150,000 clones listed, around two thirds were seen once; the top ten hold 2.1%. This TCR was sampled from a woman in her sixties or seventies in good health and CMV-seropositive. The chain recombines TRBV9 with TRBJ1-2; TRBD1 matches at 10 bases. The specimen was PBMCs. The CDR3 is CASTRQGAGNYGYTF. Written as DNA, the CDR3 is TGTGCCAGCACCCGACAGGGGGCAGGAAACTATGGCTACACCTTC.